The present T cell receptor (beta chain) was sequenced within a study of shared T cell receptors in the human thymus. Germline loops: CDR1 SQVTM, CDR2 ANQGSEA. The CDR3 totals 16 residues. Trimming stripped 3 bases from V and 4 bases from J, with 19 bases between. The protocol was immunoSEQ multiplex PCR, while the TCRdb copy is restricted to in-frame clones and leaves out a portion. The sample includes under 450,000 clones, just under 95% of them seen just once. This sequence joins TRBV29-1 and TRBJ2-1; tentatively, D is TRBD2 (6 bases). The receptor was isolated from a human donor. The sample comprised thymocytes. The CDR3 bases are TGCAGCGTTGACTTTAAACGCCGGGAGAGATACAATGAGCAGTTCTTC. It translates to CSVDFKRRERYNEQFF.